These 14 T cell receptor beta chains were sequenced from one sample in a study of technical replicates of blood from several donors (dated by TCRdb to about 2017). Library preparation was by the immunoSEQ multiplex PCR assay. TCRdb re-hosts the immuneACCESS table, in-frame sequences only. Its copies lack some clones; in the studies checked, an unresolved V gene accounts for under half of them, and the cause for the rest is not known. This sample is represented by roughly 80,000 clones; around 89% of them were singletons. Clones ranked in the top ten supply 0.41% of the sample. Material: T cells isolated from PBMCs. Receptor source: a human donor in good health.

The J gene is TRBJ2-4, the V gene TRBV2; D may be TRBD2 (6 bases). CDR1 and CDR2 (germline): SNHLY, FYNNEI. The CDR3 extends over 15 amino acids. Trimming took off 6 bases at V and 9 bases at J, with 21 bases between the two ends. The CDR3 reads CASSANLLAPSIQYF. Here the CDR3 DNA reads TGTGCCAGCAGCGCAAACTTACTAGCTCCGAGCATTCAGTACTTC. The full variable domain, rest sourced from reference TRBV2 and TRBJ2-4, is EPEVTQTPSHQVTQMGQEVILRCVPISNHLYFYWYRQILGQKVEFLVSFYNNEISEKSEIFDDQFSVERPDGSNFTLKIRSTKLEDSAMYFCASSANLLAPSIQYFGAGTRLSVL.

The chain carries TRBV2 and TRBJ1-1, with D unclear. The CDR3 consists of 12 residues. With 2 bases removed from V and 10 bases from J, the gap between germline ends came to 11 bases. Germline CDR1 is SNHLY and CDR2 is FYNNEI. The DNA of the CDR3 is TGTGCCAGCAGTGAATTTCCTTTCGTAGCTTTCTTT. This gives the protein CASSEFPFVAFF.

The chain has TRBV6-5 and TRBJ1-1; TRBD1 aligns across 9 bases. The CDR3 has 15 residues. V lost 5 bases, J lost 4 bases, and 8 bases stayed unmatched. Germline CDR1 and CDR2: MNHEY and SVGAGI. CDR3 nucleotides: TGTGCCAGCAGTCGGCCGGGACAGGGAGTCACTGAAGCTTTCTTT. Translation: CASSRPGQGVTEAFF.

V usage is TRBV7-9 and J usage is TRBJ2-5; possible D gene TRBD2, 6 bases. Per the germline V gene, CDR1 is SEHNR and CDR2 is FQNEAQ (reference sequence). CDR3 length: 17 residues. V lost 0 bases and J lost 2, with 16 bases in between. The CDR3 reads CASSLATNWAGQETQYF. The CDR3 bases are TGTGCCAGCAGCTTAGCTACAAACTGGGCGGGACAAGAGACCCAGTACTTC.

The CDR3 protein is CASSSDTMGTQYF. The CDR3 nucleotides read TGTGCCAGCAGTTCGGACACAATGGGGACGCAGTATTTT. The chain is built from TRBV28 and TRBJ2-3; TRBD1 might be the D (5 bases). CDR3 size: 13 residues. Trimming took off 4 bases at V and 9 bases at J, with 14 bases between the two ends. Germline CDR1 is MDHEN and CDR2 is SYDVKM.

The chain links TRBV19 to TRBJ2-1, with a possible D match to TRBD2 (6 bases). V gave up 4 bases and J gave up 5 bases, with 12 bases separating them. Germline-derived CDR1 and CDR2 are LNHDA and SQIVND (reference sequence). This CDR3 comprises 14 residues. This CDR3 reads CASSRYASDNEQFF. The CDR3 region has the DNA TGTGCCAGTAGTAGATATGCTAGCGACAATGAGCAGTTCTTC. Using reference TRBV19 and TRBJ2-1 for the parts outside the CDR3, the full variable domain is DGGITQSPKYLFRKEGQNVTLSCEQNLNHDAMYWYRQDPGQGLRLIYYSQIVNDFQKGDIAEGYSVSREKKESFPLTVTSAQKNPTAFYLCASSRYASDNEQFFGPGTRLTVL.

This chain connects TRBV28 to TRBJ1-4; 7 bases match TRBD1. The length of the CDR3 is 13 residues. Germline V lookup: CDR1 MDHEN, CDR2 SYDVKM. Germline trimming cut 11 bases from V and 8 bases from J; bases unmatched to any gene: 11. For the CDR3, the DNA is TGTGCCCACGGGGGACAGCGAGGGGAAAAACTGTTTTTT. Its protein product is CAHGGQRGEKLFF.

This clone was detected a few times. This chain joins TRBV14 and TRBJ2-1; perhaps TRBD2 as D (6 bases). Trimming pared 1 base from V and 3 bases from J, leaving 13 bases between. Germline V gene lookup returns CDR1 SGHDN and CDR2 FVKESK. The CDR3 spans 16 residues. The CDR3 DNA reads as TGTGCCAGCAGCCAAGTTGTTGGTAGCGGCTACAATGAGCAGTTCTTC. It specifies CASSQVVGSGYNEQFF.

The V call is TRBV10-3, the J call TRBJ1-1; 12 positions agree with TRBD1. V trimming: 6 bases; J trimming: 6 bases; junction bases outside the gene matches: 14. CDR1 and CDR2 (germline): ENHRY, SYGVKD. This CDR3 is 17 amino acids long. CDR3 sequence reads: CAIRKTTSGTGGSEAFF. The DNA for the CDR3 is TGTGCCATCAGAAAGACAACCTCCGGGACAGGGGGCTCTGAAGCTTTCTTT.

CDR3 DNA: TGTGCCAGCAGAGGGGGTAAGAACACTGAAGCTTTCTTT. Its protein product is CASRGGKNTEAFF. The chain couples TRBV6-5 to TRBJ1-1; a weak D match, TRBD1 (6 bases). From germline, CDR1 is MNHEY and CDR2 SVGAGI. Trimming left V 6 bases short and J 1 base short, with 9 bases between. The CDR3 spans 13 residues.

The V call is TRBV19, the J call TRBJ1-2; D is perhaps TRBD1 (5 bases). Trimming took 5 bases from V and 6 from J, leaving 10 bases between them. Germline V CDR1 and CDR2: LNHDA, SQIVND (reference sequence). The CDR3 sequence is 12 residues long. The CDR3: CASSRGLDGYTF. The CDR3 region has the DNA TGTGCCAGTAGTCGGGGGTTGGATGGCTACACCTTC.

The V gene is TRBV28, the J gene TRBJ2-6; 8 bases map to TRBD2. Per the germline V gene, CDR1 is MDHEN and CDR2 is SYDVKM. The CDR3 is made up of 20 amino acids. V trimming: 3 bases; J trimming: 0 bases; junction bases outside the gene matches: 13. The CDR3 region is CASSFPGGVVLSSGANVLTF. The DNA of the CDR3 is TGTGCCAGCAGTTTCCCGGGGGGGGTAGTCCTAAGCTCTGGGGCCAACGTCCTGACTTTC. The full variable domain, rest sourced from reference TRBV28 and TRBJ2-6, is DVKVTQSSRYLVKRTGEKVFLECVQDMDHENMFWYRQDPGLGLRLIYFSYDVKMKEKGDIPEGYSVSREKKERFSLILESASTNQTSMYLCASSFPGGVVLSSGANVLTFGAGSRLTVL.

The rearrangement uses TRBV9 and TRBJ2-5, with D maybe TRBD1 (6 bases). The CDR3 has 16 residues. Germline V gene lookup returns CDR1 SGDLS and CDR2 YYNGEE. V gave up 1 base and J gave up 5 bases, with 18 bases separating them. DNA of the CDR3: TGTGCCAGCAGCGTACAGGTGGCAGGGGCCTTGGAGACCCAGTACTTC. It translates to CASSVQVAGALETQYF.

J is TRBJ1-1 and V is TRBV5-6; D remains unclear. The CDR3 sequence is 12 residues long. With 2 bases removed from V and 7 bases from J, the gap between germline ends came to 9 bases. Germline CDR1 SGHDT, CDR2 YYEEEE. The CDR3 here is CASSFDYSEAFF. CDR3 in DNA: TGTGCCAGCAGCTTTGATTACAGTGAAGCTTTCTTT. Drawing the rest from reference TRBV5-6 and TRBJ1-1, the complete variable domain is DAGVTQSPTHLIKTRGQQVTLRCSPKSGHDTVSWYQQALGQGPQFIFQYYEEEERQRGNFPDRFSGHQFPNYSSELNVNALLLGDSALYLCASSFDYSEAFFGQGTRLTVV.